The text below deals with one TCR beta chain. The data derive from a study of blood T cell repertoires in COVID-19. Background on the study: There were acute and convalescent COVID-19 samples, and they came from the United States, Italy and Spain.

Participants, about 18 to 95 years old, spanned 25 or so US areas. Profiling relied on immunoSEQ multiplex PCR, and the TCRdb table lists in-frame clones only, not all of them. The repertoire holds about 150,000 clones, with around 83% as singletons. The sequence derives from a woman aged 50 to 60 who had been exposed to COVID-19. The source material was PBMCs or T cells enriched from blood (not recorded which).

The CDR3 loop reads CASTGGGEQFF. The CDR3 DNA sequence: TGTGCCAGCACCGGGGGGGGTGAGCAGTTCTTC. The chain combines TRBV9 with TRBJ2-1; 8 nucleotides agree with TRBD2. The CDR3 loop spans 11 amino acids. The germline gives CDR1 SGDLS, CDR2 YYNGEE. V shed 6 bases, J shed 9 bases, and the junction held 2 bases outside the gene matches.